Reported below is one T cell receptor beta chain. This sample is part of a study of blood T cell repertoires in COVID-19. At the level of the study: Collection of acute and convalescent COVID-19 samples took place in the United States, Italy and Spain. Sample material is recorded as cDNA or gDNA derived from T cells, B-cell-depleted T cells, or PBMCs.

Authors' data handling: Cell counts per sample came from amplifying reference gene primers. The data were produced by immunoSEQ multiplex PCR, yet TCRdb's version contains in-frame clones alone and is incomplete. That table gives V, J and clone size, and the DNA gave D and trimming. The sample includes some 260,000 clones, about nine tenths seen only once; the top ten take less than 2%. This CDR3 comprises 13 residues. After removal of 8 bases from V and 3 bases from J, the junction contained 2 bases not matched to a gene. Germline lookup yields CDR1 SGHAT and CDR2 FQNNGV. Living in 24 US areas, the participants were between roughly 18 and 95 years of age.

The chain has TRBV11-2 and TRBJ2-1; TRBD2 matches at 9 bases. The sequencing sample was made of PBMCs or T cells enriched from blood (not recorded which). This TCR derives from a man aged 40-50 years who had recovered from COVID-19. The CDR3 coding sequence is TGTGCCAGCGCTAGCGGGGTCTACAATGAGCAGTTCTTC. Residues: CASASGVYNEQFF.